Below are 18 T cell receptor beta chains sequenced from a single sample in a study of cytomegalovirus exposure and HLA in healthy donors. 13 Jbeta primers and 60 Vbeta primers were used for the PCR. Assay used: immunoSEQ multiplex PCR; TCRdb lists only in-frame clones, some missing. This sample carries about 180,000 clones, around 77% of them seen once, and the ten largest clones take around 1.9%. The specimen was PBMCs. The source of these receptors is a woman in her 30s in good health and CMV-seronegative.

The chain uses TRBV7-9 and TRBJ1-2; no firm D call. The CDR3 is made up of 16 amino acids. V was pared by 3 bases and J by 5 bases, with 19 bases between. Germline V gene lookup returns CDR1 SEHNR and CDR2 FQNEAQ (reference sequence). Here the CDR3 DNA reads TGTGCCAGCAGCTTCGTTTCATCGGTAGATAGATATGGCTACACCTTC. Its translation: CASSFVSSVDRYGYTF.

The chain uses TRBV6-6 and TRBJ1-6; weak D call: TRBD1 (6 bases). The CDR3 sequence is 15 residues long. Germline CDR1 is MNHNY and CDR2 is SVGAGI (reference sequence). Trimming took off 0 bases at V and 10 bases at J, with 13 bases between the two ends. As DNA, the CDR3 is TGTGCCAGCAGTTACTCGAACAGGGCAAACTCACCCCTCCACTTT. This sequence encodes CASSYSNRANSPLHF.

The chain carries TRBV9 and TRBJ2-1; 8 bases are shared with TRBD2. This CDR3 contains 17 residues. Per germline, CDR1 SGDLS and CDR2 YYNGEE. Trimming took 0 bases from V and 8 from J; bases not matched to a gene: 13. As DNA, the CDR3 is TGTGCCAGCAGCGTAGTCGCGCGGGGGGCCATGGGCGATGAGCAGTTCTTC. It translates to CASSVVARGAMGDEQFF.

V and J are TRBV18 and TRBJ1-3; the D is unclear. Germline assignment: CDR1 KGHSH and CDR2 LQKENI. Deletions cut 3 bases from V and 2 bases from J, with 11 bases between. The CDR3 spans 15 residues. The CDR3 loop reads CASSPSGVAGNTIYF. CDR3 coding DNA: TGTGCCAGCTCACCGTCGGGAGTAGCTGGAAACACCATATATTTT.

The chain uses TRBV6-5 and TRBJ2-7; TRBD1 agrees at 7 bases. V shed 6 bases and J 5 bases; nucleotides not matched to a gene: 7. There are 13 residues in the CDR3. Germline V gene sequence: CDR1 MNHEY, CDR2 SVGAGI. CDR3 sequence reads: CASRKTGNHEQYF. The CDR3 nucleotides are TGTGCCAGCAGGAAGACAGGGAACCACGAGCAGTACTTC.

There are a few counts of this clone. This chain links TRBV5-1 with TRBJ2-7; TRBD2 matches at 11 bases. The germline V gene encodes CDR1 SGHRS and CDR2 YFSETQ. This CDR3 is built from 18 residues. V shed 1 base and J 0 bases; nucleotides not matched to a gene: 9. CDR3 residues: CASSLRVGGLADSYEQYF. Written as DNA, the CDR3 is TGCGCCAGCAGCTTGAGGGTTGGGGGACTAGCGGACTCCTACGAGCAGTACTTC.

The chain is built from TRBV11-1 and TRBJ2-7; TRBD2 might be the D (6 bases). CDR3 length equals 15 residues. Germline V gene data show CDR1 as SGHAT and CDR2 as FQDESV (reference sequence). Trimming took off 3 bases at V and 5 bases at J, with 17 bases between the two ends. The CDR3: CASSFRGGTRNEQYF. Written as DNA, the CDR3 is TGTGCCAGCAGCTTCCGTGGAGGGACGAGGAACGAGCAGTACTTC.

The sample holds one count of this clone. The rearrangement uses TRBV10-2 and TRBJ1-2; no clear D gene. V lost 7 bases and J 0 bases, leaving 18 bases between the germline ends. Per germline, CDR1 WSHSY and CDR2 SAAADI. This CDR3 has 16 residues. CDR3 bases: TGCGCCAGCAAAACACTCGTCGGGTTTGCTAACTATGGCTACACCTTC. It specifies CASKTLVGFANYGYTF.

This clone turned up a few times. This chain joins TRBV29-1 and TRBJ2-3; the match to TRBD2 covers 8 bases. V dropped 4 bases and J dropped 4; count of bases not matched to a gene: 13. The CDR3 has 16 residues. CDR1 is SQVTM, CDR2 ANQGSEA, per germline. CDR3 bases: TGCAGCGTTGTGAGGGGTCGGGGGGGGAATCCAGATACGCAGTATTTT. Residues: CSVVRGRGGNPDTQYF.

On this clone itself: Other DNA variants within this sample encode the same CDR3. The chain is built from TRBV9 and TRBJ1-6; weak D call: TRBD1 (5 bases). The CDR3 has 15 amino acids. With 3 bases removed from V and 7 bases from J, the gap between germline ends came to 14 bases. The germline CDR1 and CDR2 sequences are SGDLS and YYNGEE. CDR3 sequence reads: CASSAAGRGNSPLHF. CDR3 nucleotides: TGTGCCAGCAGCGCCGCAGGAAGGGGAAATTCACCCCTCCACTTT.

The rearrangement links TRBV5-4 to TRBJ2-5; 8 bases align to TRBD1. Per the germline V gene, CDR1 is SGHNT and CDR2 is YYREEE (reference sequence). V dropped 1 base and J dropped 5; count of bases not matched to a gene: 4. The CDR3 totals 14 residues. CDR3 sequence (DNA): TGTGCCAGCAGCTTGCCAGGGGGCTTTGAGACCCAGTACTTC. Protein: CASSLPGGFETQYF.

This clone was detected once. V is TRBV21-1 and J is TRBJ1-3. TRBV21-1 is termed a pseudogene. The CDR3 has 17 amino acids. For the CDR3, the DNA is TGTGCCAGCAGCAAAGGTGGGTTGGGGGGCTCTGGAAACACCATATATTTT. It encodes CASSKGGLGGSGNTIYF.

The CDR3 DNA reads TGTGCCAGTAGTAGTCAGGGTTTCTACTACGAGCAGTACTTC. Encoded protein: CASSSQGFYYEQYF. The chain employs TRBV19 and TRBJ2-7, with a possible D match to TRBD1 (5 bases). The CDR3 loop spans 14 amino acids. V lost 4 bases to trimming and J lost 3 bases, with 13 bases between them. Per germline, CDR1 LNHDA and CDR2 SQIVND (reference sequence).

This clone came up a few times. V usage is TRBV7-2 and J usage is TRBJ2-3; 9 bases are a match to TRBD2. This CDR3 region has 16 residues. Germline V gene sequence: CDR1 SGHTA, CDR2 FQGNSA. V was clipped by 4 bases and J by 6 bases; unmatched bases: 11. The CDR3 DNA follows: TGTGCCAGCAGCTCCCGAGGGTTAGCGGGGGTTGATACGCAGTATTTT. Protein sequence: CASSSRGLAGVDTQYF.

This clone was seen only once. This chain connects TRBV6-6 to TRBJ2-5, with 11 bases fitting TRBD2. This CDR3 contains 16 residues. Germline V gives CDR1 MNHNY, CDR2 SVGAGI (reference sequence). The ends lost 5 bases at V and 4 bases at J; junction bases unmatched: 9. CDR3 amino acids: CASSPRLTSGGETQYF. DNA for the CDR3: TGTGCCAGCAGTCCCCGCCTCACTAGCGGGGGAGAGACCCAGTACTTC.

The genes are TRBV7-2 and TRBJ1-6; 7 positions agree with TRBD1. Trimming cost V 2 bases and J 7 bases; bases outside gene matches: 11. Germline CDR1 and CDR2: SGHTA and FQGNSA. The CDR3 has 17 amino acids. DNA for the CDR3: TGTGCCAGCAGCTTAAGCTTTTCGGCAGGGGGGAATTCACCCCTCCACTTT. Residues: CASSLSFSAGGNSPLHF. Based on the CDR3 plus reference TRBV7-2 and TRBJ1-6, the full variable domain is GAGVSQSPSNKVTEKGKDVELRCDPISGHTALYWYRQSLGQGLEFLIYFQGNSAPDKSGLPSDRFSAERTGGSVSTLTIQRTQQEDSAVYLCASSLSFSAGGNSPLHFGNGTRLTVT.

The chain links TRBV7-2 to TRBJ2-5; 7 bases line up with TRBD2. Germline CDR1 is SGHTA and CDR2 is FQGNSA. CDR3 length: 17 amino acids. J gave up 2 bases and V 5 bases, and 14 bases lay outside the gene matches. The CDR3 nucleotides are TGTGCCAGCAGCATCTTGGGGCGGACTAGTGTACAAGAGACCCAGTACTTC. Its protein is CASSILGRTSVQETQYF.

The chain carries TRBV2 and TRBJ2-2; the match to TRBD1 covers 9 bases. Trimming cost V 6 bases and J 5 bases; bases outside gene matches: 1. The CDR3 spans 13 residues. Germline CDR1 is SNHLY and CDR2 is FYNNEI. The CDR3 sequence: CASSGQGTGELFF. CDR3 bases: TGTGCCAGCAGCGGACAGGGGACCGGGGAGCTGTTTTTT.